The 27 T cell receptor beta chains presented below share a single source sample, sequenced in a study of OX40 agonist ivuxolimab in advanced cancers. Sequencing was performed with immunoSEQ multiplex PCR; in TCRdb, only in-frame clones are kept and a portion is missing. The sample has under 45,000 clones; around 83% are singletons. The starting material was CD4+ or CD8+ T cells sorted from blood, obtained in a trial of the OX40 agonist ivuxolimab. These TCRs come from an adult with an advanced solid tumor such as melanoma, head and neck, liver or kidney cancer.

The chain employs TRBV11-3 and TRBJ2-4; no firm D call. V shed 0 bases and J shed 9 bases, with 9 bases lying between them. Germline loops: CDR1 SGHNT, CDR2 YENEEA. The CDR3 is 13 residues long. CDR3 residues: CASSLDPAGIQYF. DNA of the CDR3: TGTGCCAGCAGCTTAGATCCGGCCGGCATTCAGTACTTC. The full variable domain, completed using reference TRBV11-3 and TRBJ2-4, is EAGVVQSPRYKIIEKKQPVAFWCNPISGHNTLYWYLQNLGQGPELLIRYENEEAVDDSQLPKDRFSAERLKGVDSTLKIQPAELGDSAVYLCASSLDPAGIQYFGAGTRLSVL.

This chain connects TRBV18 to TRBJ2-3, with D possibly TRBD2 on 6 matching bases. CDR3 size: 15 residues. CDR1 KGHSH and CDR2 LQKENI come from the germline V gene. V was shortened by 4 bases and J by 6 bases, with 17 bases between the two germline ends. The CDR3 region is CASSRSGHREDTQYF. For the CDR3, the DNA is TGTGCCAGCTCACGCTCAGGGCACCGGGAGGATACGCAGTATTTT. Looking up the rest from reference TRBV18 and TRBJ2-3 gives the full variable domain: NAGVMQNPRHLVRRRGQEARLRCSPMKGHSHVYWYRQLPEEGLKFMVYLQKENIIDESGMPKERFSAEFPKEGPSILRIQQVVRGDSAAYFCASSRSGHREDTQYFGPGTRLTVL.

The CDR3 reads CASSLTGLAGGPEQYF. DNA of the CDR3: TGTGCCAGCAGCCTAACAGGACTAGCGGGGGGGCCCGAGCAGTACTTC. V usage is TRBV7-2 and J usage is TRBJ2-7; 15 nucleotides agree with TRBD2. Trimming took 5 bases from V and 6 from J; bases not matched to a gene: 8. The CDR3 extends over 16 amino acids. The germline gives CDR1 SGHTA, CDR2 FQGNSA.

This clone was found a few times. This chain joins TRBV18 and TRBJ1-6; 8 bases line up with TRBD1. V shed 4 bases and J 8 bases; nucleotides not matched to a gene: 4. Germline assignment: CDR1 KGHSH and CDR2 LQKENI. The CDR3 is 14 amino acids. This chain's CDR3 is CASSRMDRDSPLHF. The DNA for the CDR3 is TGTGCCAGCTCACGGATGGACAGGGATTCACCCCTCCACTTT.

V gene TRBV7-9 combines with J gene TRBJ2-7; the match to TRBD1 covers 8 bases. The CDR3 is 16 residues long. V gave up 5 bases and J gave up 4 bases; unmatched junction bases: 13. The germline CDR1 and CDR2 sequences are SEHNR and FQNEAQ (reference sequence). The CDR3 DNA is TGTGCCAGCAGCCAAACCGGAATGCAGGGGGCATACGAGCAGTACTTC. This translates into CASSQTGMQGAYEQYF.

The chain links TRBV7-3 to TRBJ1-1; D perhaps matches TRBD1 (5 bases). Germline CDR1 reads SGHTA; CDR2 reads FQGTGA. The CDR3 has 13 amino acids. Trimming removed 5 bases at V and 11 bases at J, with 18 bases between. CDR3 nucleotides: TGTGCCAGCAGCGCTAAAGACGGGGGAAAGGCTTTCTTT. Its protein is CASSAKDGGKAFF.

V and J are TRBV7-8 and TRBJ1-2; the D gene is possibly TRBD1 (6 bases). CDR3 length: 16 amino acids. Deletions cut 1 base from V and 4 bases from J, with 16 bases between. The germline CDR1 and CDR2 sequences are SGHVS and FQNEAQ. CDR3 DNA sequence: TGTGCCAGCAGCTTAGAGCAGGTGGCAGGGGTCTATGGCTACACCTTC. This encodes CASSLEQVAGVYGYTF.

The chain combines TRBV18 with TRBJ1-2; 7 nucleotides line up with TRBD1. The CDR3 is made up of 14 amino acids. In germline, CDR1 is KGHSH, CDR2 LQKENI. V dropped 7 bases and J dropped 7; count of bases not matched to a gene: 12. The CDR3 DNA reads TGTGCCAGCTACGCTTATCAGGGGGAGCGTGGCTACACCTTC. Translating gives CASYAYQGERGYTF. The full variable domain, rest sourced from reference TRBV18 and TRBJ1-2, is NAGVMQNPRHLVRRRGQEARLRCSPMKGHSHVYWYRQLPEEGLKFMVYLQKENIIDESGMPKERFSAEFPKEGPSILRIQQVVRGDSAAYFCASYAYQGERGYTFGSGTRLTVV.

This chain links TRBV5-5 with TRBJ2-1; D is undetermined. CDR1 and CDR2 (germline): SGHKS, YYEKEE (reference sequence). The CDR3 consists of 11 residues. Trimming took 5 bases from V and 4 from J, leaving 4 bases between them. The CDR3, as DNA: TGTGCCAGCAGGCAATACAATGAGCAGTTCTTC. It yields the protein CASRQYNEQFF.

The V gene is TRBV28, the J gene TRBJ1-2, with D uncertain. This CDR3 contains 13 residues. CDR1 and CDR2 (germline): MDHEN, SYDVKM. V lost 3 bases, J lost 2 bases, and 7 bases lay in between. The CDR3 sequence is CASSFGQNYGYTF. The CDR3, as DNA: TGTGCCAGCAGTTTCGGGCAGAACTATGGCTACACCTTC.

The rearrangement joins TRBV19 to TRBJ2-4; D not resolved. The CDR3 covers 18 residues. With 1 base removed from V and 7 bases from J, the gap between germline ends came to 23 bases. The V gene's germline CDR1 is LNHDA and CDR2 SQIVND (reference sequence). CDR3 region: CASSIGWRGRKNQNIQYF. For the CDR3, the DNA is TGTGCCAGTAGTATAGGGTGGCGAGGCAGAAAAAACCAGAACATTCAGTACTTC.

The chain employs TRBV7-3 and TRBJ2-2, with 8 nucleotides matching TRBD1. With 1 base clipped from V and 5 bases from J, the junction kept 0 bases outside the gene matches. CDR1 is SGHTA, CDR2 FQGTGA, per germline. This CDR3 has 14 residues. The CDR3 sequence is CASSLNRGTGELFF. CDR3 bases: TGTGCCAGCAGCTTAAACAGGGGGACCGGGGAGCTGTTTTTT.

This clone was counted only a few times. This chain joins TRBV15 and TRBJ2-7, with TRBD2 matching 7 bases. The germline V gene has CDR1 LNHNV and CDR2 YYDKDF (reference sequence). The CDR3 totals 13 residues. J gave up 7 bases and V 3 bases, and 6 bases lay outside the gene matches. The CDR3 here is CATSSGGVREQYF. In nucleotides, the CDR3 is TGTGCCACCAGCAGTGGGGGGGTCAGGGAGCAGTACTTC.

In its sample, this clone ranks as medium-sized. This chain uses TRBV20-1 with TRBJ1-1, with D possibly TRBD1 on 5 matching bases. V was cut by 8 bases and J by 2 bases, with 9 bases left in between. The length of the CDR3 is 11 residues. Germline V gives CDR1 DFQATT, CDR2 SNEGSKA (reference sequence). CDR3: CSSGDNTEAFF. CDR3 bases: TGCAGTTCGGGGGATAACACTGAAGCTTTCTTT.

The chain uses TRBV7-9 and TRBJ2-2, with 10 bases lining up with TRBD1. Per germline, CDR1 SEHNR and CDR2 FQNEAQ (reference sequence). Losses at the gene ends were 1 base for V and 7 bases for J; bases not matched to a gene: 9. The CDR3 loop spans 17 amino acids. CDR3 sequence reads: CASSLEVTGGAIGELFF. DNA for the CDR3: TGTGCCAGCAGCTTAGAAGTGACAGGGGGCGCGATCGGGGAGCTGTTTTTT.

V is TRBV2 and J is TRBJ2-1; TRBD1 agrees at 9 bases. Germline V gene data show CDR1 as SNHLY and CDR2 as FYNNEI. The J segment lost 7 bases and the V segment lost 6 bases, leaving 13 bases of the junction unmatched. The CDR3 covers 16 residues. The CDR3 reads CASRSGTGSPINEQFF. CDR3 sequence (DNA): TGTGCCAGCAGGTCCGGGACAGGGTCTCCCATTAATGAGCAGTTCTTC.

The rearrangement joins TRBV7-2 to TRBJ1-2, with a tentative D call TRBD1 (6 bases). The germline CDR1 and CDR2 sequences are SGHTA and FQGNSA. This CDR3 is built from 14 residues. V lost 5 bases and J 8 bases, leaving 18 bases between the germline ends. The CDR3 region has the DNA TGTGCCAGCAGCCCCCCTCGGACAGCAGGCGGCTACACCTTC. This gives the protein CASSPPRTAGGYTF.

This clone has a single count. The genes are TRBV7-9 and TRBJ2-3, with TRBD2 matching 10 bases. V was pared by 5 bases and J by 0 bases, with 2 bases of the junction left unmatched. In germline, CDR1 is SEHNR, CDR2 FQNEAQ (reference sequence). The CDR3 has 15 amino acids. The CDR3 bases are TGTGCCAGCAGCCAGACTAGCGGGAGCACAGATACGCAGTATTTT. Translating gives CASSQTSGSTDTQYF.

This clone was seen more than once but under ten times. The chain is built from TRBV27 and TRBJ2-5; 14 bases align to TRBD2. Germline V CDR1 and CDR2: MNHEY, SMNVEV (reference sequence). V dropped 5 bases and J dropped 13; count of bases not matched to a gene: 9. This CDR3 region has 14 residues. CDR3 in amino acids: CASSPSTSGGDMYF. CDR3 nucleotides: TGTGCCAGCAGTCCGTCGACTAGCGGGGGGGATATGTACTTC.

This clone is medium-sized. The chain has TRBV6-6 and TRBJ1-3, with unresolved D. Trimming stripped 2 bases from V and 4 bases from J, with 12 bases between. CDR3 length: 15 residues. Germline V gene data show CDR1 as MNHNY and CDR2 as SVGAGI (reference sequence). The CDR3 loop is CASSYDLGSGNTIYF. The CDR3 DNA reads as TGTGCCAGCAGTTACGATTTGGGATCCGGAAACACCATATATTTT.

The rearrangement links TRBV27 to TRBJ2-7; 14 bases align to TRBD2. The germline CDR1 and CDR2 sequences are MNHEY and SMNVEV (reference sequence). J was trimmed by 3 bases and V by 6 bases; bases with no gene match: 10. The CDR3 spans 17 residues. CDR3 protein: CASRGTSGRVRFYEQYF. In nucleotides, the CDR3 is TGTGCCAGCAGGGGGACTAGCGGGAGAGTACGGTTCTACGAGCAGTACTTC.

This clone was recorded a few times. The V and J genes are TRBV14 and TRBJ1-1; D is unclear. Germline CDR1 is SGHDN and CDR2 is FVKESK. The V and J ends lost 4 bases and 1 base respectively, with 10 bases between them. This CDR3 is 14 amino acids long. CDR3 amino acids: CASSLRVGNTEAFF. The CDR3 bases are TGTGCCAGCAGCCTTCGGGTAGGGAACACTGAAGCTTTCTTT.

The V gene is TRBV19, the J gene TRBJ1-2; 10 bases agree with TRBD1. Germline CDR1 and CDR2: LNHDA and SQIVND (reference sequence). There are 16 residues in the CDR3. V shed 2 bases, J shed 7 bases, and the junction held 10 bases outside the gene matches. The DNA of the CDR3 is TGTGCCAGTAGTATAAGTGTGAGACAGGGGGCGTTTGGCTACACCTTC. Translated, it gives CASSISVRQGAFGYTF.

The chain employs TRBV4-1 and TRBJ1-1, with TRBD1 matching over 7 bases. This CDR3 has 16 amino acids. J was trimmed by 5 bases and V by 4 bases; bases with no gene match: 13. The germline V gene has CDR1 MGHRA and CDR2 YSYEKL. The CDR3 DNA follows: TGCGCCAGCAGCCCCTTCGGGCGACAGGGACGAACTGAAGCTTTCTTT. Its translation: CASSPFGRQGRTEAFF.

The gene calls are TRBV19 and TRBJ2-2; D uncertain. The germline V gene encodes CDR1 LNHDA and CDR2 SQIVND (reference sequence). The CDR3 runs to 14 residues. The ends were cut back, 5 bases at V and 3 bases at J, with 10 bases in the middle. The CDR3 bases are TGTGCCAGTAGTTCTGCCACTTACACCGGGGAGCTGTTTTTT. It yields the protein CASSSATYTGELFF.

This chain uses TRBV19 with TRBJ2-2; unclear D gene. Trimming took 5 bases from V and 6 from J, leaving 7 bases between them. From germline, CDR1 is LNHDA and CDR2 SQIVND (reference sequence). The CDR3 extends over 12 amino acids. The CDR3 loop is CASSPVPGELFF. CDR3 bases: TGTGCCAGTAGTCCCGTCCCCGGGGAGCTGTTTTTT. The full variable domain, rest sourced from reference TRBV19 and TRBJ2-2, is DGGITQSPKYLFRKEGQNVTLSCEQNLNHDAMYWYRQDPGQGLRLIYYSQIVNDFQKGDIAEGYSVSREKKESFPLTVTSAQKNPTAFYLCASSPVPGELFFGEGSRLTVL.

V gene TRBV13 combines with J gene TRBJ2-1; the match to TRBD1 covers 8 bases. CDR1 PRHDT and CDR2 FYEKMQ come from the germline V gene (reference sequence). Germline trimming cut 1 base from V and 9 bases from J; bases unmatched to any gene: 8. The CDR3 contains 15 residues. CDR3 region: CASSLVRTGLGEQFF. Here the CDR3 DNA reads TGTGCCAGCAGCTTAGTTAGGACAGGGCTAGGTGAGCAGTTCTTC.